The 14 T cell receptor beta chains given below trace back to one sample, sequenced in a study of Ad26.COV2.S vaccination and SARS-CoV-2 variants. The protocol was immunoSEQ multiplex PCR, while the TCRdb copy is restricted to in-frame clones and leaves out a portion. Of 380,000 or so clones listed, roughly 90% are singletons. Treatment given: over 15 received Ad26.COV2.S at low or high dose, single or two shots; several received placebo; per-sample allocation not given. Sample collection was performed on day 63 after the first vaccine or placebo injection. The specimen was peripheral blood, collected in a trial of Ad26.COV2.S vaccine versus placebo. The receptors were gathered from a person aged 18-60 years who received the Ad26.COV2.S COVID-19 vaccine or a placebo.

V is TRBV19 and J is TRBJ1-3; the D gene is possibly TRBD1 (6 bases). In germline, CDR1 is LNHDA, CDR2 SQIVND (reference sequence). This CDR3 is 18 amino acids long. Trimming removed 4 bases from V and 0 bases from J, with 19 bases in between. CDR3 DNA: TGTGCCAGTAGTACCGAGACAGGCGCCCGCATCTCTGGAAACACCATATATTTT. It is translated as CASSTETGARISGNTIYF.

V usage is TRBV3-1 (or the pseudogene TRBV3-2) and J usage is TRBJ2-5; the D gene is possibly TRBD1 (5 bases). V dropped 10 bases and J dropped 5 bases, with 20 bases sitting between them. The CDR3 spans 14 residues. From germline, CDR1 is LGHDT and CDR2 YNNKEL (reference sequence). The DNA for the CDR3 is TGTGCCACCGCCCACATCCCCAAGGGGGAGACCCAGTACTTC. As protein: CATAHIPKGETQYF.

Details on this clone: Other nucleotide sequences from this sample produce the same CDR3. The chain is built from TRBV6-6 and TRBJ2-6; D unclear. This CDR3 is 16 amino acids long. Per germline, CDR1 MNHNY and CDR2 SVGAGI (reference sequence). Trimming left V 0 bases short and J 2 bases short, with 8 bases between. CDR3 in amino acids: CASSYSGRTGANVLTF. CDR3 sequence (DNA): TGTGCCAGCAGTTACTCGGGCCGAACTGGGGCCAACGTCCTGACTTTC.

The rearrangement joins TRBV5-6 to TRBJ2-7; D may be TRBD1 (5 bases). Germline values: CDR1 SGHDT, CDR2 YYEEEE. Trimming cost V 3 bases and J 5 bases, with 15 bases left between them. This CDR3 is 14 amino acids long. Here the CDR3 reads CASSSFRDKDEQYF. CDR3 nucleotide sequence: TGTGCCAGCAGCTCCTTCAGGGATAAGGACGAGCAGTACTTC.

The V and J genes are TRBV28 and TRBJ1-1; TRBD1 is a possible D gene (5 bases). The germline V gene encodes CDR1 MDHEN and CDR2 SYDVKM. CDR3 size: 12 residues. The ends were cut back, 3 bases at V and 9 bases at J, with 11 bases in the middle. The CDR3 region is CASSLPGTKAFF. CDR3 coding DNA: TGTGCCAGCAGTTTGCCGGGGACTAAAGCTTTCTTT.

V usage is TRBV9 and J usage is TRBJ1-3; TRBD1 aligns across 10 bases. Trimming at V came to 4 bases and at J to 9 bases, leaving 10 bases not matched to a gene. The CDR3 covers 15 residues. Germline V gene sequence: CDR1 SGDLS, CDR2 YYNGEE. CDR3 nucleotide sequence: TGTGCCAGCAGCACCGTCCCGGGACAGGGGAGCACCATATATTTT. This translates into CASSTVPGQGSTIYF.

Concerning this clone itself: Other nucleotide sequences from this sample produce the same CDR3. CDR3 in amino acids: CASSLGDRGRETQYF. The DNA for the CDR3 is TGTGCCAGCAGTTTAGGGGACAGGGGAAGGGAGACCCAGTACTTC. The V gene is TRBV28, the J gene TRBJ2-5; the match to TRBD1 covers 10 bases. With 2 bases clipped from V and 5 bases from J, the junction kept 5 bases outside the gene matches. The CDR3 is 15 amino acids. Germline-derived CDR1 and CDR2 are MDHEN and SYDVKM.

The chain has TRBV3-1 (or the pseudogene TRBV3-2) and TRBJ1-1, with 9 bases lining up with TRBD1. The CDR3 length is 15 residues. Germline CDR1 reads LGHDT; CDR2 reads YNNKEL (reference sequence). Trimming removed 5 bases from V and 6 bases from J; junction bases left unmatched: 10. The DNA of the CDR3 is TGTGCCAGCAGCGTCTGGACAGGGGTGAGCTCTGAAGCTTTCTTT. Protein: CASSVWTGVSSEAFF.

V gene TRBV18 combines with J gene TRBJ2-3, with 9 bases matching TRBD2. This CDR3 is built from 18 residues. Germline CDR1 KGHSH, CDR2 LQKENI. V lost 5 bases, J lost 3 bases, and 15 bases stayed unmatched. The CDR3 protein is CASSALGRAGGPTDTQYF. In DNA, the CDR3 is TGTGCCAGCTCAGCCCTAGGAAGGGCGGGAGGGCCAACAGATACGCAGTATTTT.

DNA for the CDR3: TGTGCCAGCAGCTTAGTCGCGACTAGAGGCGTCTACGAGACCCAGTACTTC. It yields the protein CASSLVATRGVYETQYF. J is TRBJ2-5 and V is TRBV7-2; TRBD2 is a possible D gene (6 bases). V shed 1 base and J shed 5 bases, with 20 bases lying between them. There are 17 residues in the CDR3. Germline V gene data show CDR1 as SGHTA and CDR2 as FQGNSA.

The chain combines TRBV25-1 with TRBJ2-4, with 11 bases lining up with TRBD2. The CDR3 is 13 amino acids. Trimming cost V 6 bases and J 11 bases; bases outside gene matches: 6. CDR1 and CDR2 (germline): MGHDK, SYGVNS. The CDR3 sequence is CASRGTSGSFQYF. CDR3 sequence (DNA): TGTGCCAGCAGAGGAACTAGCGGGAGCTTTCAGTACTTC.

CDR3 sequence (DNA): TGTGCCAGCAGTTCCGGACTAGCGGGGGGGCCCCAAGAGACCCAGTACTTC. It translates to CASSSGLAGGPQETQYF. The rearrangement links TRBV6-2 or TRBV6-3 to TRBJ2-5; 15 bases align to TRBD2. There are 17 residues in the CDR3. CDR1 is MNHEY, CDR2 SVGEGT, per germline. V lost 4 bases to trimming and J lost 1 base; unmatched junction nucleotides: 4.

This clone was counted a single time. This rearrangement joins TRBV5-1 to TRBJ2-3, with 7 bases aligning to TRBD2. The junction had 10 bases not matched to a gene; V was cut back by 1 base and J by 5 bases. Germline V gene sequence: CDR1 SGHRS, CDR2 YFSETQ. The CDR3 runs 16 residues. The chain's CDR3 is CASSLPELPSGDTQYF. Written as DNA, the CDR3 is TGCGCCAGCAGCTTGCCCGAACTCCCTAGCGGAGATACGCAGTATTTT.

The V and J genes are TRBV7-9 and TRBJ2-7; D is possibly TRBD1 or TRBD2 (5 bases each). Looked up from germline, CDR1 is SEHNR and CDR2 is FQNEAQ (reference sequence). The V gene lost 3 bases and the J gene lost 6 bases, with 6 bases spanning the gap. The CDR3 covers 11 residues. CDR3 DNA: TGTGCCAGCAGCTTTGGGGGCGAGCAGTACTTC. It translates to CASSFGGEQYF.